This is a list of T cell receptor beta chains from one sample in a study of CD8+CD57+ T cells in acquired aplastic anemia. TCRdb independently ran MiXCR on the reads; one entry per CDR3 protein. The sample yields under 200,000 distinct CDR3 sequences, around 48% seen once. The sample taken for sequencing was sorted CD4+, CD8+, or CD8+CD57+ T cells (not recorded which) from PBMCs. The source of these receptors is a human donor with aplastic anemia. The CDR3 runs from the conserved cysteine through the conserved F or W. D genes are given only for firm matches. Not all rows give a size; the values are once, few, many and, for expanded clones, a class.

CDR3 length,clone size,D gene,J gene,V gene,CDR3 protein,CDR3 DNA
14,.,TRBD1,TRBJ2-7,TRBV29-1,CSHLGQSYSYEQYF,TGCAGCCATTTGGGACAGTCGTACTCCTACGAGCAGTACTTC
16,.,.,TRBJ1-1,TRBV3-1,CASSQTWDIRNTGAFF,TGTGCCAGCAGCCAAACCTGGGACATCAGAAACACTGGAGCTTTCTTT
13,many,TRBD1,TRBJ1-2,TRBV6-2/TRBV6-3,CASRPGGPSGYTF,TGTGCCAGCAGGCCAGGGGGCCCCTCTGGCTACACCTTC
15,many,.,TRBJ1-2,TRBV9,CASSVGGAYNYGYTF,TGTGCCAGCAGCGTAGGGGGGGCGTATAACTATGGCTACACCTTC
14,many,.,TRBJ1-1,TRBV11-2,CASSLHSMNTEAFF,TGTGCCAGCAGCTTACACAGTATGAACACTGAAGCTTTCTTT
15,.,.,TRBJ2-5,TRBV7-7,CASSPQESGEETQYF,TGTGCTAGCAGCCCCCAAGAATCGGGGGAAGAGACCCAGTACTTC
16,once,.,TRBJ2-3,TRBV11-1,CASSLSRGAITDTQYF,TGTGCCAGCAGCTTGTCCCGGGGGGCTATCACAGATACGCAGTATTTT
15,many,.,TRBJ1-2,TRBV4-3,CASSQTHSGAGGYTF,TGCGCCAGCAGCCAAACACACTCAGGGGCAGGAGGCTACACCTTC
17,many,TRBD1,TRBJ1-2,TRBV3-1,CASSPQRDSYSNYGYTF,TGTGCCAGCAGCCCCCAGAGGGACAGCTACTCTAACTATGGCTACACCTTC
14,many,.,TRBJ2-5,TRBV15,CATSKKDILETQYF,TGTGCCACCAGCAAAAAGGACATTCTCGAGACCCAGTACTTC
16,.,.,TRBJ2-3,TRBV3-1,CASSPNLAKGTDTQYF,TGTGCCAGCAGCCCAAACTTGGCAAAGGGCACAGATACGCAGTATTTT
17,.,TRBD1,TRBJ1-1,TRBV9,CASSERQGNYLYNEAFF,TGTGCCAGCAGCGAACGACAGGGTAACTATCTCTACAATGAAGCTTTCTTT
14,.,.,TRBJ1-4,TRBV20-1,CSARMEDLIEKLFF,TGCAGTGCTAGAATGGAAGATCTAATTGAAAAACTGTTTTTT
14,many,.,TRBJ2-4,TRBV7-9,CASRSSGTVNIQYF,TGTGCCAGCAGATCATCCGGGACTGTAAACATTCAGTACTTC
14,many,.,TRBJ2-7,TRBV14,CASSTLVRLYEQYF,TGTGCCAGCAGCACGCTCGTAAGACTCTACGAGCAGTACTTC
16,once,TRBD2,TRBJ2-7,TRBV15,CATSRRRTSGSSEQYF,TGTGCCACCAGCCGACGAAGGACTAGCGGGAGCTCCGAGCAGTACTTC
12,.,TRBD1,TRBJ1-1,TRBV29-1,CSVGQEGTEAFF,TGCAGCGTCGGACAGGAGGGCACTGAAGCTTTCTTT
12,few,.,TRBJ2-5,TRBV7-2,CASSLHTETQYF,TGTGCCAGCAGCTTACATACGGAGACCCAGTACTTC
13,.,TRBD1,TRBJ1-1,TRBV19,CASSWDRVAEAFF,TGTGCCAGTAGTTGGGACAGGGTAGCTGAAGCTTTCTTT
15,.,.,TRBJ1-5,TRBV19,CASSTIDISNQPQHF,TGTGCCAGTAGTACTATCGACATTAGCAATCAGCCCCAGCATTTT
15,.,.,TRBJ2-5,TRBV5-6,CASSPGTGASETQYF,TGTGCCAGCAGCCCCGGGACGGGGGCTTCGGAGACCCAGTACTTC
12,.,.,TRBJ1-5,TRBV7-9,CASSLFNQPQHF,TGTGCCAGCAGCTTATTCAATCAGCCCCAGCATTTT
15,.,TRBD1,TRBJ2-2,TRBV2,CASNGQGGLTGVLFF,TGTGCCAGCAACGGACAGGGGGGACTCACCGGGGTGCTGTTTTTT
13,many,TRBD1,TRBJ1-2,TRBV7-9,CASRPGTGYGYTF,TGTGCCAGCAGACCCGGGACAGGCTATGGCTACACCTTC
12,many,.,TRBJ2-3,TRBV2,CASSDRTNTQYF,TGTGCCAGCAGTGACAGAACCAATACGCAGTATTTT
15,few,.,TRBJ2-1,TRBV3-1,CASSQGRGRNNEQLF,TGTGCCAGCAGCCAAGGGAGGGGACGGAACAATGAGCAGCTCTTC
14,many,TRBD1,TRBJ1-5,TRBV6-1,CASSETGGGQPQHF,TGTGCCAGCAGCGAGACAGGGGGCGGTCAGCCCCAGCATTTT
16,many,.,TRBJ1-2,TRBV19,CASSIGGGNRDYGYTF,TGTGCCAGTAGTATAGGTGGAGGGAATCGCGACTATGGCTACACCTTC
16,.,.,TRBJ1-5,TRBV15,CATSSIRQGGNQPQHF,TGTGCCACCAGCAGTATCCGACAAGGGGGCAATCAGCCCCAGCATTTT
15,many,.,TRBJ1-1,TRBV7-9,CASSLVRGSDTEAFF,TGTGCCAGCAGCTTAGTGAGGGGTTCGGACACTGAAGCTTTCTTT
15,many,.,TRBJ2-2,TRBV10-3,CAIREQGGGTGELFF,TGTGCCATCAGGGAGCAGGGCGGAGGCACCGGGGAGCTGTTTTTT
16,.,.,TRBJ2-3,TRBV27,CASSGYQGIHSDTQYF,TGTGCCAGCAGTGGATATCAGGGGATCCACTCAGATACGCAGTATTTT